The 11 T cell receptor beta chains listed next were all sequenced from one sample in a study of shared clonotypes between healthy human individuals. Here immunoSEQ multiplex PCR was the method, and the copy in TCRdb shows in-frame clones only, minus some. The repertoire consists of roughly 2.5 million clones, with more than 80% occurring once and the leading ten covering around 0.14%. The sample was naive CD4+ T cells sorted from blood. As to subset: CD45RA+ positively selected. These receptors were collected from a man aged 18 to 29 in good health.

This chain joins TRBV6-5 and TRBJ2-7; D gene ambiguous. V gave up 0 bases and J gave up 2 bases, with 8 bases separating them. Germline lookup yields CDR1 MNHEY and CDR2 SVGAGI. The CDR3 runs 14 residues. The CDR3 reads CASSYSIGPYEQYF. In nucleotides, the CDR3 is TGTGCCAGCAGTTACTCGATTGGCCCCTACGAGCAGTACTTC.

This clone showed up just once. V gene TRBV4-1 combines with J gene TRBJ1-2; 10 bases align to TRBD1. V lost 1 base and J lost 5; bases outside the gene matches: 13. Germline CDR1 MGHRA, CDR2 YSYEKL. The CDR3 runs to 18 residues. CDR3 loop: CASSQAPGQGSGQYGYTF. The CDR3 DNA reads as TGCGCCAGCAGCCAAGCTCCGGGACAGGGGTCGGGTCAGTATGGCTACACCTTC.

Points on this clone: Other DNA sequences within the sample encode an identical CDR3. The genes are TRBV5-1 and TRBJ2-7; 7 positions agree with TRBD1. The length of the CDR3 is 14 residues. The ends lost 2 bases at V and 0 bases at J; junction bases unmatched: 2. From germline, CDR1 is SGHRS and CDR2 YFSETQ. CDR3 DNA sequence: TGCGCCAGCAGCTTAACAGGGGTCTCCTACGAGCAGTACTTC. Translating it yields CASSLTGVSYEQYF.

This clone was observed once. The J gene is TRBJ2-7, the V gene TRBV27; the D gene could be TRBD1 or TRBD2 (7 bases each). The CDR3 totals 15 residues. CDR1 and CDR2 from the germline V gene are MNHEY and SMNVEV (reference sequence). V dropped 5 bases and J dropped 0 bases, with 14 bases sitting between them. The CDR3 nucleotides read TGTGCCAGCAGTAGCGGGACAGTACCCTCCTACGAGCAGTACTTC. Its translation: CASSSGTVPSYEQYF.

The rearrangement links TRBV6-1 to TRBJ1-6; 7 nucleotides line up with TRBD1. The trim removed 4 bases at V and 7 bases at J, leaving 10 bases unmatched. There are 16 residues in the CDR3. Per the germline V gene, CDR1 is MNHNS and CDR2 is SASEGT. CDR3 loop: CASSGGPAGGNSPLHF. As DNA, the CDR3 is TGTGCCAGCAGTGGGGGCCCGGCAGGGGGGAATTCACCCCTCCACTTT.

The V call is TRBV19, the J call TRBJ2-7; a possible D gene is TRBD2 (6 bases). Trimming removed 3 bases at V and 0 bases at J, with 12 bases between. Germline CDR1 LNHDA, CDR2 SQIVND (reference sequence). The length of the CDR3 is 15 residues. CDR3 sequence: CASSILQGLSYEQYF. As DNA, the CDR3 is TGTGCCAGTAGTATCTTGCAGGGACTCTCCTACGAGCAGTACTTC.

V is TRBV19 and J is TRBJ2-5, with 7 bases matching TRBD2. CDR1 and CDR2 (germline): LNHDA, SQIVND (reference sequence). V shed 7 bases and J 1 base; nucleotides not matched to a gene: 6. The CDR3 consists of 14 residues. The CDR3 coding sequence is TGTGCCAGTACCAAAGCGGGACCCCAAGAGACCCAGTACTTC. As protein: CASTKAGPQETQYF.

A single count supports this clone. The chain joins TRBV5-1 to TRBJ1-2, with 9 bases identical to TRBD1. J was trimmed by 10 bases and V by 3 bases; bases with no gene match: 10. The CDR3 is made up of 14 amino acids. The germline CDR1 and CDR2 sequences are SGHRS and YFSETQ. CDR3 residues: CASSSGQGDRSYTF. The CDR3, as DNA: TGCGCCAGCAGCTCGGGACAGGGAGACCGCTCCTACACCTTC.

The chain couples TRBV2 to TRBJ2-2; D is perhaps TRBD1 (5 bases). The V gene's germline CDR1 is SNHLY and CDR2 FYNNEI. V was cut by 10 bases and J by 1 base, with 13 bases left in between. The CDR3 loop spans 14 amino acids. The CDR3 sequence: CANQQEMNTGELFF. In DNA form, the CDR3 reads TGTGCCAACCAACAGGAGATGAACACCGGGGAGCTGTTTTTT.

The chain links TRBV7-2 to TRBJ2-1; possible D gene TRBD2, 6 bases. Per germline, CDR1 SGHTA and CDR2 FQGNSA. Trimming pared 0 bases from V and 9 bases from J, leaving 15 bases between. The CDR3 has 15 amino acids. The CDR3 DNA follows: TGTGCCAGCAGCTTAGCCCCGGGACTTCTCGCTGAGCAGTTCTTC. Translation: CASSLAPGLLAEQFF.

The chain links TRBV6-1 to TRBJ2-7, with 10 bases aligning to TRBD2. Germline V gives CDR1 MNHNS, CDR2 SASEGT. V trimming: 8 bases; J trimming: 2 bases; junction bases outside the gene matches: 6. This CDR3 comprises 14 residues. CDR3 amino acids: CASETGTSAYEQYF. For the CDR3, the DNA is TGTGCCAGCGAGACCGGGACTAGCGCCTACGAGCAGTACTTC.